This T cell receptor (beta chain) was retrieved from a study of Graves' ophthalmopathy and Graves' hyperthyroidism. The diagnosis was founded upon clinical symptoms, serum thyroxine, TRAb, thyroid ultrasound and orbital computed tomography. Study findings and constraints: Most clonotypes expanded in thyroid above 0.001 frequency were present in blood too. For separating ophthalmopathy from stable hyperthyroidism, a 13-signature model gave almost 90% sensitivity and roughly 78% specificity.

From RNA, the CDR3 regions of TCR beta chains were amplified and sequenced. HTBI primers primed a first-round RT-PCR, and a second-round multiplex PCR followed. TCRdb re-analysed the multiplex PCR reads in MiXCR, keeping a single row per CDR3 protein. Found here are around 600,000 distinct CDR3 sequences, roughly 41% of them singletons; the top ten hold around 3%. This clonotype was seen repeatedly, ten times or more. Its matching antigen is unknown. J gave up 2 bases and V 4 bases, and 6 bases lay outside the gene matches. CDR3 length: 15 amino acids. Germline V gene lookup returns CDR1 SGHRS and CDR2 YFSETQ.

The source material was peripheral blood. The J gene is TRBJ2-7, the V gene TRBV5-1; TRBD2 matches at 10 bases. The origin of this receptor is an adult man with Graves' ophthalmopathy. The CDR3 region is CASSPWTSGTYEQYF. The CDR3 coding sequence is TGCGCCAGCAGCCCCTGGACTAGCGGCACCTACGAGCAGTACTTC.